These 5 T cell receptor beta chains originate from one sample sequenced in a study of T cells in Graves' hyperthyroidism and ophthalmopathy. There were TCR beta CDR3 regions amplified from RNA transcripts. A first-round RT-PCR of the TCR CDR3 used the HTBI primer set. Each CDR3 protein is one row after TCRdb ran MiXCR on the multiplex PCR reads. The sample holds hundreds of thousands of distinct CDR3 sequences; 15% to 18% are singletons and the top ten take approximately 14%. The sample was blood. The receptors were sampled from a woman aged 18-30 years with Graves' hyperthyroidism.

A few counts support this clonotype. The J gene is TRBJ2-1, the V gene TRBV28; D gene unclear. The CDR3 length is 13 residues. The germline V gene has CDR1 MDHEN and CDR2 SYDVKM. V was pared by 3 bases and J by 5 bases, with 8 bases between. The CDR3 DNA reads as TGTGCCAGCAGTTTGAACACTAACAATGAGCAGTTCTTC. It encodes CASSLNTNNEQFF.

This clonotype appeared many times. The genes are TRBV5-5 and TRBJ2-1, with D tentatively TRBD2 (6 bases). This CDR3 has 13 amino acids. With 1 base removed from V and 6 bases from J, the gap between germline ends came to 8 bases. In germline, CDR1 is SGHKS, CDR2 YYEKEE (reference sequence). CDR3 sequence reads: CASSLLLANEQFF. In DNA, the CDR3 is TGTGCCAGCAGCTTGCTACTAGCCAATGAGCAGTTCTTC.

This clonotype was seen repeatedly, ten times or more. The CDR3 bases are TGTGCCAGCAGTTACACCCCAAGACTATATGGCTACACCTTC. This encodes CASSYTPRLYGYTF. V usage is TRBV6-1 and J usage is TRBJ1-2; no definite D call. The V gene's germline CDR1 is MNHNS and CDR2 SASEGT. V lost 5 bases to trimming and J lost 5 bases, with 15 bases between them. CDR3 length: 14 amino acids.

This clonotype was counted ten times or more. The junction departs from the called germline gene at one end, perhaps through a read error. J is TRBJ2-2 and V is TRBV5-1; 9 bases map to TRBD1. This CDR3 is 17 amino acids long. Germline-derived CDR1 and CDR2 are SGHRS and YFSETQ. CDR3 protein: CASSSLGTGIAAGELFF. DNA of the CDR3: TGCGCCAGCAGCTCACTTGGGACAGGGATAGCGGCCGGGGAGCTGTTCTTT.

The chain employs TRBV25-1 and TRBJ2-7, with 8 bases identical to TRBD2. Germline CDR1 and CDR2: MGHDK and SYGVNS. CDR3 length equals 15 residues. The ends lost 7 bases at V and 3 bases at J; junction bases unmatched: 11. This chain's CDR3 is CASTGGGGPNYEQYF. In DNA, the CDR3 is TGTGCCAGCACGGGAGGGGGAGGGCCTAACTACGAGCAGTACTTC.